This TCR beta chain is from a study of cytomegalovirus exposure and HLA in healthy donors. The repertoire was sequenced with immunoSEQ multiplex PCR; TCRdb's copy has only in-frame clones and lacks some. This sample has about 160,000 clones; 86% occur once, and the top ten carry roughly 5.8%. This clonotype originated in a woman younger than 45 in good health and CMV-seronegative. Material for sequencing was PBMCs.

In DNA, the CDR3 is TGTGCCAGCAGCCGGCGCAGGGAATACACAGATACGCAGTATTTT. Its translation is CASSRRREYTDTQYF. The chain is built from TRBV27 and TRBJ2-3; D may be TRBD1 (5 bases). The germline CDR1 and CDR2 sequences are MNHEY and SMNVEV (reference sequence). The germline V and J ends were trimmed by 6 bases and 2 bases, with 15 bases remaining between them. This CDR3 is 15 amino acids long.